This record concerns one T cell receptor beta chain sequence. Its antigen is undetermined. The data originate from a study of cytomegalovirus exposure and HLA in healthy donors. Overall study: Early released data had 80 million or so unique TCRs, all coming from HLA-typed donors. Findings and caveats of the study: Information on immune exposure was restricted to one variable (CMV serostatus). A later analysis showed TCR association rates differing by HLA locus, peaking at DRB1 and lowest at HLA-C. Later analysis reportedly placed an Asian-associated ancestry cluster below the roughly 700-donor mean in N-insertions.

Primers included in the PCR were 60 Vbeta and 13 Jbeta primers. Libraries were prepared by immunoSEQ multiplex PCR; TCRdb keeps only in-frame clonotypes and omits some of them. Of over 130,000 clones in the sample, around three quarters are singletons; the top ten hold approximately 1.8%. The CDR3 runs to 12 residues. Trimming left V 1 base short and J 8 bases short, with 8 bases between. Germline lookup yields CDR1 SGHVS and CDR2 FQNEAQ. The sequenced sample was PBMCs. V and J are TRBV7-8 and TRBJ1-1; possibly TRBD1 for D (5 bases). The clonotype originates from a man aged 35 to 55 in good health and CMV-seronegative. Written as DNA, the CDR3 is TGTGCCAGCAGCTTAGACAGGCAGGAAGCTTTCTTT. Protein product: CASSLDRQEAFF. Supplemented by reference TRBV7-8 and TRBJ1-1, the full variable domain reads GAGVSQSPRYKVAKRGQDVALRCDPISGHVSLFWYQQALGQGPEFLTYFQNEAQLDKSGLPSDRFFAERPEGSVSTLKIQRTQQEDSAVYLCASSLDRQEAFFGQGTRLTVV.